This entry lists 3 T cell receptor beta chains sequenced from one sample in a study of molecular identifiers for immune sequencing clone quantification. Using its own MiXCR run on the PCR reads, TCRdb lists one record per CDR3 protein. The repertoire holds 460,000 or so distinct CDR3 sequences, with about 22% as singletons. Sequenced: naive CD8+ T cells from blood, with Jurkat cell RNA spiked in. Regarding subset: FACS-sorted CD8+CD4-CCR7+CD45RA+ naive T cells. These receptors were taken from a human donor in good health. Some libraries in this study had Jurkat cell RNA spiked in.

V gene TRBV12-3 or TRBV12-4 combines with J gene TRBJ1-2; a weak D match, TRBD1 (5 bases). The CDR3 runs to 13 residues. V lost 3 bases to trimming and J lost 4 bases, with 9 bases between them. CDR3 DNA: TGTGCCAGCAGTTTCAGGGCAATCTATGGCTACACCTTC. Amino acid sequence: CASSFRAIYGYTF.

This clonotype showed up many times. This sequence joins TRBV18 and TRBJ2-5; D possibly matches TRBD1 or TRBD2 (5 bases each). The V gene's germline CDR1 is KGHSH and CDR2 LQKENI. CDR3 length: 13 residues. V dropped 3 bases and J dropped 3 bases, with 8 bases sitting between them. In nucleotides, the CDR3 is TGTGCCAGCTCACCCGAGGGGAAAGAGACCCAGTACTTC. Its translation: CASSPEGKETQYF.

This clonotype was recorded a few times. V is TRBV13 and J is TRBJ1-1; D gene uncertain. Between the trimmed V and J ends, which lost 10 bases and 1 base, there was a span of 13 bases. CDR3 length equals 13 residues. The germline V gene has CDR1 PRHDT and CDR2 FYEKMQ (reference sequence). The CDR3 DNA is TGTGCCACAGAGACCATGGGGAACACTGAAGCTTTCTTT. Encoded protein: CATETMGNTEAFF.